This T cell receptor (beta chain) was captured in a study of blood T cell repertoires in COVID-19. About the study: Samples came from the United States, Italy and Spain, spanning acute and convalescent COVID-19. PBMCs, B-cell-depleted T cells, or T cells provided the cDNA or gDNA that made up the material.

Germline V CDR1 and CDR2: MNHEY, SMNVEV (reference sequence). The V and J ends lost 7 bases and 0 bases respectively, with 10 bases between them. The CDR3 has 14 residues. This table comes from immunoSEQ multiplex PCR, and its TCRdb copy is limited to in-frame clones, with some not included. This sample has some 190,000 clones; roughly 88% occur once, and the top ten carry approximately 7%. This chain links TRBV27 with TRBJ2-1, with D perhaps matching TRBD2 (6 bases). The sequence was collected from an elderly man with COVID-19, enrolled during active disease. The sample was peripheral blood. The CDR3 sequence: CASTTRSSYNEQFF. CDR3 coding DNA: TGTGCCAGCACGACTAGGAGCTCCTACAATGAGCAGTTCTTC.